This T cell receptor beta chain appears in the sequencing data of a study of T cells after yellow fever vaccination. Across the study: SMART-Seq v4 Ultra Low Input prepared libraries from low-cell fractions.

As TCR cDNA was made by 5'RACE template switching, a universal primer site and UMIs were added. TCRdb redid the calling of the 5' RACE reads with MiXCR, one entry per CDR3 protein. Of about 370,000 distinct CDR3 sequences in the sample, 11% are singletons; the top ten hold more than 15%. Germline CDR1 and CDR2: SGHTA and FQGTGA. V lost 5 bases and J 1 base, leaving 15 bases between the germline ends. The CDR3 contains 16 residues. This rearrangement joins TRBV7-3 to TRBJ2-1; no definite D call. The receptor was derived from a man between 18 and 35 years old who received the YFV17D yellow fever vaccine. The sequencing used PBMCs, collected on the day of the first yellow fever vaccination. Here the CDR3 reads CASSPSLSPSYNEQFF. The CDR3, as DNA: TGTGCCAGCAGCCCCTCGCTTAGCCCGTCCTACAATGAGCAGTTCTTC. Using reference TRBV7-3 and TRBJ2-1 for the parts outside the CDR3, the full variable domain is GAGVSQTPSNKVTEKGKYVELRCDPISGHTALYWYRQSLGQGPEFLIYFQGTGAADDSGLPNDRFFAVRPEGSVSTLKIQRTERGDSAVYLCASSPSLSPSYNEQFFGPGTRLTVL.